These 19 T cell receptor beta chains were sequenced from one sample in a study of T cells after yellow fever vaccination. A single record per CDR3 protein comes from TCRdb applying MiXCR to the 5' RACE reads. The table records fewer than 450,000 distinct CDR3 sequences, about 4% of them present only once. The sample in question was PBMCs, obtained 5 days after the yellow fever booster vaccination. The receptors were gathered from a man aged 18 to 29 who received the YFV17D yellow fever vaccine.

This clonotype was picked up a small number of times. The chain is built from TRBV7-8 and TRBJ1-1; TRBD1 is a possible D gene (5 bases). The CDR3 consists of 16 residues. Trimming left V 4 bases short and J 1 base short, with 16 bases between. The germline V gene encodes CDR1 SGHVS and CDR2 FQNEAQ. The CDR3 DNA is TGTGCCAGCAGCTCAGTTAACAGGAACAGGAACACTGAAGCTTTCTTT. It encodes CASSSVNRNRNTEAFF.

The chain has TRBV5-1 and TRBJ1-4; 9 bases map to TRBD1. This CDR3 has 18 amino acids. The germline CDR1 and CDR2 sequences are SGHRS and YFSETQ. The J segment lost 1 base and the V segment lost 4 bases, leaving 11 bases of the junction unmatched. CDR3 DNA: TGCGCCAGCAGCCTCATGCCTAACAGGGGGCTAACTAATGAAAAACTGTTTTTT. This codes for CASSLMPNRGLTNEKLFF. Together with reference TRBV5-1 and TRBJ1-4, the CDR3 gives the full variable domain: KAGVTQTPRYLIKTRGQQVTLSCSPISGHRSVSWYQQTPGQGLQFLFEYFSETQRNKGNFPGRFSGRQFSNSRSEMNVSTLELGDSALYLCASSLMPNRGLTNEKLFFGSGTQLSVL.

This chain connects TRBV5-1 to TRBJ1-2, with D possibly TRBD1 on 5 matching bases. Germline V gene data show CDR1 as SGHRS and CDR2 as YFSETQ. This CDR3 region has 12 residues. The ends were cut back, 4 bases at V and 9 bases at J, with 13 bases in the middle. The CDR3 spells CASSRDGGRYTF. The CDR3 DNA sequence: TGCGCCAGCAGCAGGGACGGCGGGCGCTACACCTTC.

V gene TRBV6-6 combines with J gene TRBJ1-3; TRBD1 matches 9 bases. The junction had 4 bases not matched to a gene; V was cut back by 2 bases and J by 2 bases. The CDR3 runs 16 residues. Looked up from germline, CDR1 is MNHNY and CDR2 is SVGAGI (reference sequence). CDR3 sequence reads: CASSYRTGEAGNTIYF. CDR3 sequence (DNA): TGTGCCAGCAGTTACCGGACAGGGGAAGCTGGAAACACCATATATTTT.

This clonotype was picked up many times. V usage is TRBV7-8 and J usage is TRBJ1-1, with unresolved D. In germline, CDR1 is SGHVS, CDR2 FQNEAQ. Between the trimmed V and J ends, which lost 0 bases and 0 bases, there was a span of 8 bases. The CDR3 sequence is 15 residues long. CDR3: CASSLALYMNTEAFF. CDR3 DNA sequence: TGTGCCAGCAGCTTAGCTCTTTACATGAACACTGAAGCTTTCTTT.

This clonotype was detected only a few times. This chain links TRBV7-8 with TRBJ2-7; D possibly corresponds to TRBD1 (5 bases). This CDR3 has 15 residues. Trimming pared 5 bases from V and 2 bases from J, leaving 16 bases between. Germline assignment: CDR1 SGHVS and CDR2 FQNEAQ. The CDR3 region has the DNA TGTGCCAGCAGCCCACGGAGACAGAGCCCCTACGAGCAGTACTTC. Its translation: CASSPRRQSPYEQYF.

The V and J genes are TRBV6-6 and TRBJ1-5; possibly TRBD1 for D (5 bases). In germline, CDR1 is MNHNY, CDR2 SVGAGI (reference sequence). The CDR3 contains 14 residues. The germline V and J ends were trimmed by 10 bases and 4 bases, with 17 bases remaining between them. The CDR3 reads CATDLGVGNQPQHF. In DNA form, the CDR3 reads TGTGCCACCGACCTGGGGGTGGGGAATCAGCCCCAGCATTTT.

This clonotype was detected a few times. The rearrangement joins TRBV5-1 to TRBJ2-1, with D possibly TRBD2 on 7 matching bases. Trimming took off 2 bases at V and 8 bases at J, with 26 bases between the two ends. CDR3 size: 18 residues. CDR1 and CDR2 (germline): SGHRS, YFSETQ. CDR3 nucleotides: TGCGCCAGCAGCTTACCTAGGGGGGGGGCAGGTTCCGTCGATGAGCAGTTCTTC. Translated: CASSLPRGGAGSVDEQFF.

This clonotype was recorded many times. The CDR3 sequence is CASSHPGTANSPLHF. Here the CDR3 DNA reads TGTGCCAGCAGCCATCCCGGGACAGCTAATTCACCCCTCCACTTT. V is TRBV4-2 and J is TRBJ1-6; 7 bases line up with TRBD1. The length of the CDR3 is 15 residues. J lost 6 bases, V lost 3 bases, and 5 bases had no gene match. CDR1 and CDR2 from the germline V gene are LGHNA and YNFKEQ.

This clonotype was seen only a few times. The rearrangement joins TRBV7-2 to TRBJ1-5; 10 nucleotides line up with TRBD1. CDR3 length equals 15 residues. V shed 5 bases, J shed 7 bases, and the junction held 8 bases outside the gene matches. Germline lookup yields CDR1 SGHTA and CDR2 FQGNSA. CDR3 protein: CASSVTGTGEQPQHF. DNA for the CDR3: TGTGCCAGCAGCGTAACCGGGACAGGGGAACAGCCCCAGCATTTT.

The V call is TRBV7-2, the J call TRBJ2-5, with a weak D call TRBD2 (7 bases). The germline V gene encodes CDR1 SGHTA and CDR2 FQGNSA. The CDR3 runs 14 residues. Trimming removed 1 base from V and 5 bases from J, with 11 bases in between. CDR3 in amino acids: CASSLVGGVETQYF. The DNA of the CDR3 is TGTGCCAGCAGCTTAGTAGGGGGGGTGGAGACCCAGTACTTC.

This clonotype showed up just a few times. This chain uses TRBV5-1 with TRBJ2-5; no reliable D call. The CDR3 extends over 12 amino acids. Trimming pared 8 bases from V and 0 bases from J, leaving 8 bases between. Looked up from germline, CDR1 is SGHRS and CDR2 is YFSETQ. The CDR3 DNA sequence: TGCGCCAGTCACCAGTACCAAGAGACCCAGTACTTC. As protein: CASHQYQETQYF. Variable domain in full (rest from reference TRBV5-1 and TRBJ2-5): KAGVTQTPRYLIKTRGQQVTLSCSPISGHRSVSWYQQTPGQGLQFLFEYFSETQRNKGNFPGRFSGRQFSNSRSEMNVSTLELGDSALYLCASHQYQETQYFGPGTRLLVL.

This clonotype was counted only a few times. This chain links TRBV28 with TRBJ1-2; D is possibly TRBD1 (6 bases). The CDR3 is 14 residues long. Trimming cost V 6 bases and J 4 bases, with 15 bases left between them. Germline V gives CDR1 MDHEN, CDR2 SYDVKM. CDR3 residues: CASRGAGQTYGYTF. The CDR3, as DNA: TGTGCCAGCAGGGGGGCCGGACAGACCTATGGCTACACCTTC.

The V call is TRBV20-1, the J call TRBJ2-5; TRBD2 agrees at 8 bases. V gave up 5 bases and J gave up 4 bases; unmatched junction bases: 12. CDR1 DFQATT and CDR2 SNEGSKA come from the germline V gene (reference sequence). This CDR3 comprises 15 residues. The CDR3: CSALTSGGPGETQYF. The CDR3 DNA reads TGCAGTGCTCTCACCTCGGGGGGGCCCGGAGAGACCCAGTACTTC.

This rearrangement joins TRBV7-8 to TRBJ2-3; D possibly corresponds to TRBD2 (5 bases). CDR1 and CDR2 from the germline V gene are SGHVS and FQNEAQ. Trimming removed 5 bases at V and 6 bases at J, with 12 bases between. This CDR3 contains 13 residues. The CDR3 loop reads CASSQSGLDTQYF. For the CDR3, the DNA is TGTGCCAGCAGCCAAAGCGGTCTCGATACGCAGTATTTT. Full variable domain (outside the CDR3, taken from reference TRBV7-8 and TRBJ2-3): GAGVSQSPRYKVAKRGQDVALRCDPISGHVSLFWYQQALGQGPEFLTYFQNEAQLDKSGLPSDRFFAERPEGSVSTLKIQRTQQEDSAVYLCASSQSGLDTQYFGPGTRLTVL.

The chain joins TRBV20-1 to TRBJ1-3, with D hard to call. The germline V gene encodes CDR1 DFQATT and CDR2 SNEGSKA (reference sequence). The CDR3 has 17 residues. V was pared by 0 bases and J by 0 bases, with 15 bases between. As DNA, the CDR3 is TGCAGTGCTAGAGAATTAAACCTACTGGCCTCTGGAAACACCATATATTTT. Translated: CSARELNLLASGNTIYF.

This clonotype was picked up a small number of times. The CDR3 here is CASSLVGTGGTEAFF. Written as DNA, the CDR3 is TGCGCCAGCAGCTTGGTAGGGACAGGTGGAACTGAAGCTTTCTTT. The chain links TRBV5-1 to TRBJ1-1, with 8 bases identical to TRBD1. CDR1 and CDR2 from the germline V gene are SGHRS and YFSETQ. The junction had 6 bases not matched to a gene; V was cut back by 0 bases and J by 5 bases. The CDR3 is 15 residues long.

The J gene is TRBJ2-2, the V gene TRBV7-8; 7 nucleotides match TRBD2. V was pared by 5 bases and J by 0 bases, with 6 bases of the junction left unmatched. This CDR3 contains 16 residues. Germline CDR1 reads SGHVS; CDR2 reads FQNEAQ. CDR3 DNA sequence: TGTGCCAGCAGCCACGCAGCGGGACCGAACACCGGGGAGCTGTTTTTT. Its translation is CASSHAAGPNTGELFF.

This clonotype was detected ten times or more. The rearrangement joins TRBV12-3 or TRBV12-4 to TRBJ1-1; tentative D call: TRBD1 (5 bases). The CDR3 runs 17 residues. V was cut by 9 bases and J by 4 bases, with 27 bases left in between. CDR3 sequence reads: CASASGTWFQQSTEAFF. In nucleotides, the CDR3 is TGTGCCAGTGCTTCCGGGACGTGGTTTCAACAAAGCACTGAAGCTTTCTTT.